These 16 T cell receptor beta chains were sequenced from one sample in a study of HIV-infected patients and healthy controls. Antiretroviral therapy had run roughly three months, about 14 weeks, before follow-up blood collection. Whole blood was used without fractionation, so all unsorted peripheral T cells were included. Reverse transcription used around 500 ng RNA and constant-region primers for alpha and beta. Separate chain-specific third strand synthesis with multiplexing indices produced the alpha and beta libraries. MiXCR was run by TCRdb on the 5' RACE reads, yielding one entry per CDR3 protein. The sample shows approximately 4,000 distinct CDR3 sequences, approximately 8.5% of them seen only once. This material consisted of blood, taken during antiretroviral therapy. These TCRs come from an adult with HIV infection.

By its share, this clonotype is large. The chain recombines TRBV2 with TRBJ2-3; a possible D gene is TRBD2 (5 bases). This CDR3 region has 15 residues. The V end lost 3 bases, the J end lost 0 bases, and 10 bases lay between the germline ends. Germline V gene lookup returns CDR1 SNHLY and CDR2 FYNNEI. This CDR3 is CASSDYSESTDTQYF. DNA for the CDR3: TGTGCCAGCAGTGATTATAGCGAGAGCACAGATACGCAGTATTTT.

In regard to this clonotype: This may be a read error: a much more frequent sequence differs by one nucleotide. V gene TRBV7-9 combines with J gene TRBJ1-5; D is uncertain. The germline CDR1 and CDR2 sequences are SEHNR and FQNEAQ (reference sequence). The CDR3 runs to 14 residues. The CDR3 bases are TGTGCCAGCAGCTTATCAGATAGCAATAAGCCCCAGCATTTT. As protein: CASSLSDSNKPQHF.

This clonotype is medium-sized within its sample. The V call is TRBV6-6, the J call TRBJ2-7; TRBD1 aligns across 7 bases. The germline V gene has CDR1 MNHNY and CDR2 SVGAGI (reference sequence). Trimming at V came to 6 bases and at J to 2 bases, leaving 7 bases not matched to a gene. The CDR3 extends over 14 amino acids. The CDR3 DNA follows: TGTGCCAGCAGCCCTGGGGACAGAACCTACGAGCAGTACTTC. Translating it yields CASSPGDRTYEQYF.

By share, this clonotype ranks as medium-sized. The rearrangement links TRBV25-1 to TRBJ1-2; D may be TRBD1 (5 bases). The V gene's germline CDR1 is MGHDK and CDR2 SYGVNS. Trimming took off 2 bases at V and 5 bases at J, with 15 bases between the two ends. CDR3 length: 15 residues. CDR3: CASSEGRSGRYGYTF. Here the CDR3 DNA reads TGTGCCAGCAGTGAAGGTCGGTCAGGGAGGTATGGCTACACCTTC.

This clonotype is labeled medium-sized. The chain is built from TRBV6-6 and TRBJ1-3, with D unresolved. Germline lookup yields CDR1 MNHNY and CDR2 SVGAGI (reference sequence). The length of the CDR3 is 14 residues. V dropped 6 bases and J dropped 1 base, with 10 bases sitting between them. CDR3 sequence reads: CASSRLGSGNTIYF. In nucleotides, the CDR3 is TGTGCCAGCAGCCGCTTGGGGTCTGGAAACACCATATATTTT.

In its sample, this clonotype was seen many times. The chain carries TRBV4-3 and TRBJ1-1; tentative D call: TRBD1 (5 bases). Germline V lookup: CDR1 LGHNA, CDR2 YSLEER. Trimming shortened V by 3 bases and J by 1 base, and 12 bases separated the two germline ends. The CDR3 runs 15 residues. CDR3 bases: TGCGCCAGCAGCCACTCTTTCACAGGGAACACTGAAGCTTTCTTT. It codes for CASSHSFTGNTEAFF.

This clonotype was observed a few times. The chain combines TRBV24-1 with TRBJ2-3; D perhaps matches TRBD2 (5 bases). Trimming stripped 3 bases from V and 7 bases from J, with 13 bases between. The CDR3 runs to 14 residues. Germline CDR1 reads KGHDR; CDR2 reads SFDVKD. CDR3 sequence: CATSDLDGKYTQYF. The CDR3 nucleotides read TGTGCCACCAGTGATCTGGACGGGAAATATACGCAGTATTTT.

This clonotype was detected ten times or more. The chain employs TRBV19 and TRBJ1-5; maybe TRBD1 (6 bases). The germline V gene has CDR1 LNHDA and CDR2 SQIVND (reference sequence). The V end was cut by 1 base, the J end by 3 bases, with 10 bases between. This CDR3 is built from 15 residues. Here the CDR3 reads CASSIGQVNNQPQHF. The CDR3 DNA follows: TGTGCCAGTAGTATAGGACAGGTGAACAATCAGCCCCAGCATTTT. The full variable domain, its missing parts supplied by reference TRBV19 and TRBJ1-5, is DGGITQSPKYLFRKEGQNVTLSCEQNLNHDAMYWYRQDPGQGLRLIYYSQIVNDFQKGDIAEGYSVSREKKESFPLTVTSAQKNPTAFYLCASSIGQVNNQPQHFGDGTRLSIL.

In its sample, this clonotype is medium-sized. The V call is TRBV19, the J call TRBJ1-1, with D unresolved. The CDR3 length is 11 residues. The germline gives CDR1 LNHDA, CDR2 SQIVND (reference sequence). Deletions cut 7 bases from V and 6 bases from J, with 9 bases between. The CDR3 sequence is CASKLGAEAFF. CDR3 nucleotide sequence: TGTGCCAGTAAGCTAGGCGCTGAAGCTTTCTTT.

In its sample, this clonotype is medium-sized. This rearrangement joins TRBV4-1 to TRBJ2-5; 15 positions match TRBD2. This CDR3 contains 16 residues. V shed 2 bases and J 5 bases; nucleotides not matched to a gene: 3. Germline V gives CDR1 MGHRA, CDR2 YSYEKL. CDR3 nucleotide sequence: TGCGCCAGCAGCCAATCCGGACTAGCGGGGGGGGAGACCCAGTACTTC. Protein sequence: CASSQSGLAGGETQYF.

The V call is TRBV4-2, the J call TRBJ2-2, with D uncertain. Germline CDR1 reads LGHNA; CDR2 reads YNFKEQ. CDR3 size: 15 residues. Deletions cut 4 bases from V and 5 bases from J, with 14 bases between. CDR3 sequence reads: CASSLKIDLTGELFF. The CDR3 nucleotides are TGTGCCAGCAGCCTTAAAATCGACTTGACCGGGGAGCTGTTTTTT.

This clonotype occurred many times. The J gene is TRBJ2-2, the V gene TRBV7-3; D possibly corresponds to TRBD1 (5 bases). The CDR3 covers 16 residues. With 4 bases removed from V and 8 bases from J, the gap between germline ends came to 20 bases. Germline CDR1 and CDR2: SGHTA and FQGTGA. This CDR3 is CASSSRGQGLSGELFF. The DNA of the CDR3 is TGTGCCAGCAGCTCCCGTGGGCAGGGCCTATCGGGGGAGCTGTTTTTT.

By share of the sample, this clonotype is medium-sized. V and J are TRBV18 and TRBJ1-2; maybe TRBD1 (5 bases). V was shortened by 2 bases and J by 2 bases, with 12 bases between the two germline ends. Germline V gives CDR1 KGHSH, CDR2 LQKENI. CDR3 length: 15 residues. Here the CDR3 reads CASSPSRDGNYGYTF. CDR3 coding DNA: TGTGCCAGCTCACCATCGAGGGACGGAAACTATGGCTACACCTTC.

This clonotype is termed medium-sized. The CDR3, as DNA: TGTGCCAGCAGCATACTAGCGGGGGGGAGCACAGATACGCAGTATTTT. As protein: CASSILAGGSTDTQYF. The V gene is TRBV7-2, the J gene TRBJ2-3; TRBD2 aligns across 13 bases. Trimming cost V 5 bases and J 0 bases; bases outside gene matches: 2. The CDR3 has 16 amino acids. Per the germline V gene, CDR1 is SGHTA and CDR2 is FQGNSA.

By frequency in the sample, this clonotype is medium-sized. This chain connects TRBV2 to TRBJ1-1; D remains unclear. V lost 2 bases and J lost 6, with 10 bases in between. Germline V gene data show CDR1 as SNHLY and CDR2 as FYNNEI. This CDR3 comprises 13 residues. CDR3 residues: CASSEIKVAEAFF. The CDR3 DNA is TGTGCCAGCAGTGAAATTAAGGTAGCTGAAGCTTTCTTT. Filled out from reference TRBV2 and TRBJ1-1, the complete variable domain reads EPEVTQTPSHQVTQMGQEVILRCVPISNHLYFYWYRQILGQKVEFLVSFYNNEISEKSEIFDDQFSVERPDGSNFTLKIRSTKLEDSAMYFCASSEIKVAEAFFGQGTRLTVV.

This clonotype ranks as medium-sized. The V and J genes are TRBV27 and TRBJ1-6; D ambiguous. Trimming pared 10 bases from V and 7 bases from J, leaving 17 bases between. The germline CDR1 and CDR2 sequences are MNHEY and SMNVEV (reference sequence). This CDR3 spans 14 amino acids. This chain's CDR3 is CATRTALWNSPLHF. CDR3 bases: TGTGCCACTCGGACGGCTTTGTGGAATTCACCCCTCCACTTT.